This passage covers 7 T cell receptor beta chains from one sample sequenced in a study of regulatory T cells in long-lasting Graves disease. Building of the TCR beta libraries involved iRepertoire HTBI primers and Arm-PCR of CDR3 regions. TCRdb reprocessed the multiplex PCR reads with MiXCR, giving one entry per CDR3 protein. This sample has roughly 300,000 distinct CDR3 sequences, with roughly a fifth found just once. The sample's time point: persistent/refractory GD, antithyroid drugs over 5 years with positive TRAb. The TCR library was prepared using RNA isolated from PBMCs. The starting material was peripheral blood mononuclear cells (PBMCs), obtained when the disease was refractory, from a patient treated with antithyroid drugs. The receptors derive from a female donor with Graves disease.

The chain combines TRBV5-1 with TRBJ2-7, with TRBD1 as a possible D gene (6 bases). Germline V gives CDR1 SGHRS, CDR2 YFSETQ. CDR3 length equals 16 residues. Trimming removed 0 bases at V and 5 bases at J, with 18 bases between. The CDR3 is CASSLAFLGASHEQYF. CDR3 nucleotide sequence: TGCGCCAGCAGCTTGGCCTTCTTGGGGGCATCCCACGAGCAGTACTTC.

At least ten counts were recorded for this clonotype. The gene calls are TRBV5-1 and TRBJ2-7; D remains unclear. V dropped 4 bases and J dropped 6 bases, with 5 bases sitting between them. The germline V gene has CDR1 SGHRS and CDR2 YFSETQ. The CDR3 is made up of 10 amino acids. DNA of the CDR3: TGCGCCAGCAGCCCCCTCGAGCAGTACTTC. Its protein product is CASSPLEQYF.

At least ten counts were recorded for this clonotype. The chain links TRBV7-8 to TRBJ1-4, with 8 bases that match TRBD1. The J segment lost 8 bases and the V segment lost 5 bases, leaving 7 bases of the junction unmatched. This CDR3 contains 14 residues. The germline V gene encodes CDR1 SGHVS and CDR2 FQNEAQ. CDR3 sequence reads: CASSRQGAKEKLFF. The CDR3 bases are TGTGCCAGCAGCCGGCAGGGGGCGAAGGAAAAACTGTTTTTT.

This clonotype was counted ten times or more. One end of the junction does not line up with germline, which may come from a read error. The genes are TRBV12-3 or TRBV12-4 and TRBJ2-5, with a possible D match to TRBD1 (6 bases). The CDR3 totals 14 residues. For the CDR3, the DNA is TGTGCCAGCAGTTTGACAGGTCCCGGCGAGCCCCCGCACTTC. Translated, it gives CASSLTGPGEPPHF.

This clonotype was observed at least ten times. The J gene is TRBJ1-6, the V gene TRBV19; a possible D gene is TRBD1 (6 bases). CDR3 length: 15 amino acids. CDR1 and CDR2 from the germline V gene are LNHDA and SQIVND (reference sequence). V gave up 9 bases and J gave up 1 base, with 13 bases separating them. CDR3 coding DNA: TGTGCCAGCGAACAGGGAGGGTCCTATAATTCACCCCTCCACTTT. This gives the protein CASEQGGSYNSPLHF. Full variable domain (outside the CDR3, taken from reference TRBV19 and TRBJ1-6): DGGITQSPKYLFRKEGQNVTLSCEQNLNHDAMYWYRQDPGQGLRLIYYSQIVNDFQKGDIAEGYSVSREKKESFPLTVTSAQKNPTAFYLCASEQGGSYNSPLHFGNGTRLTVT.

The sample holds a few counts of this clonotype. V gene TRBV4-1 combines with J gene TRBJ2-2; perhaps D is TRBD1 or TRBD2 (5 bases each). CDR1 is MGHRA, CDR2 YSYEKL, per germline. The CDR3 totals 16 residues. V was clipped by 1 base and J by 1 base, with 10 bases between them. The CDR3 spells CASSQVAGRNTGELFF. The CDR3 nucleotides are TGCGCCAGCAGCCAAGTTGCAGGGAGGAACACCGGGGAGCTGTTTTTT.

This chain links TRBV3-1 with TRBJ1-1, with unresolved D. Germline assignment: CDR1 LGHDT and CDR2 YNNKEL (reference sequence). Trimming removed 4 bases from V and 5 bases from J, with 23 bases in between. The CDR3 is 17 amino acids. This chain's CDR3 is CASSLGPATYLPTEAFF. CDR3 DNA: TGTGCCAGCAGCCTCGGGCCTGCCACCTACCTTCCGACTGAAGCTTTCTTT. Drawing the rest from reference TRBV3-1 and TRBJ1-1, the complete variable domain is DTAVSQTPKYLVTQMGNDKSIKCEQNLGHDTMYWYKQDSKKFLKIMFSYNNKELIINETVPNRFSPKSPDKAHLNLHINSLELGDSAVYFCASSLGPATYLPTEAFFGQGTRLTVV.